These 11 T cell receptor beta chains originate from one sample sequenced in a study of T-cell reconstitution after alpha-beta-depleted transplantation in children. Researchers prepared the TCRbeta library using unique molecular identifiers, the study reports. TCRdb processed the PCR reads anew with MiXCR; each CDR3 protein has one entry. The sample consists of 600,000 to 700,000 distinct CDR3 sequences, 16% of them appearing once. This specimen consisted of PBMCs from the stem cell graft donor, obtained from the stem cell graft. The receptors derive from a human donor who donated a stem cell graft to a child with acute myeloid leukemia.

A note on this clonotype: It differs at one base from a far larger clone, so likely a read error. The gene calls are TRBV4-2 and TRBJ2-1; TRBD1 aligns across 7 bases. The CDR3 runs 15 residues. The germline V gene encodes CDR1 LGHNA and CDR2 YNFKEQ. CDR3 DNA: TGTGCCAACAGCCTACGACAGGGTTCCTACAATGAGCAGTTCTTC. Translation gives CANSLRQGSYNEQFF.

This clonotype was found many times. The J gene is TRBJ2-5, the V gene TRBV20-1; either TRBD1 or TRBD2 may fit D (6 bases each). V shed 4 bases and J shed 4 bases, with 10 bases lying between them. The V gene's germline CDR1 is DFQATT and CDR2 SNEGSKA (reference sequence). The CDR3 is 12 amino acids. CDR3 DNA sequence: TGCAGTGCTAACGGGGGCGGAGAGACCCAGTACTTC. Translating gives CSANGGGETQYF.

The chain links TRBV7-3 to TRBJ2-5; TRBD2 matches at 8 bases. Germline V gene lookup returns CDR1 SGHTA and CDR2 FQGTGA. V shed 1 base, J shed 4 bases, and the junction held 2 bases outside the gene matches. The CDR3 sequence is 14 residues long. This CDR3 is CASSLIGGGETQYF. DNA for the CDR3: TGTGCCAGCAGCTTAATCGGGGGGGGAGAGACCCAGTACTTC.

Many counts were recorded for this clonotype. The rearrangement uses TRBV6-5 and TRBJ1-5; a weak D match, TRBD1 (6 bases). The ends were cut back, 4 bases at V and 0 bases at J, with 10 bases in the middle. Germline lookup yields CDR1 MNHEY and CDR2 SVGAGI. The CDR3 is 15 residues long. CDR3 amino acids: CASSFRQDSNQPQHF. The DNA of the CDR3 is TGTGCCAGCAGTTTTAGACAGGATAGCAATCAGCCCCAGCATTTT.

This clonotype was seen a few times. The chain employs TRBV5-1 and TRBJ1-1, with 8 bases lining up with TRBD1. The germline CDR1 and CDR2 sequences are SGHRS and YFSETQ. The V segment lost 3 bases and the J segment 6 bases; nucleotides outside the gene matches: 7. The CDR3 spans 14 residues. CDR3 DNA sequence: TGCGCCAGCAGCTCGGGACAGGTGGGCGCTGAAGCTTTCTTT. Its protein is CASSSGQVGAEAFF.

This clonotype has a count of ten or more. The chain is built from TRBV20-1 and TRBJ1-1, with 9 nucleotides matching TRBD1. CDR1 DFQATT and CDR2 SNEGSKA come from the germline V gene (reference sequence). This CDR3 spans 13 amino acids. Trimming at V came to 4 bases and at J to 4 bases, leaving 4 bases not matched to a gene. CDR3: CSAITGGFTEAFF. As DNA, the CDR3 is TGCAGTGCTATCACAGGGGGCTTCACTGAAGCTTTCTTT.

In its sample, this clonotype was seen a few times. The chain has TRBV25-1 and TRBJ2-7; tentatively, D is TRBD1 (6 bases). The CDR3 has 13 amino acids. Germline loops: CDR1 MGHDK, CDR2 SYGVNS. V was cut by 4 bases and J by 3 bases, with 10 bases left in between. In DNA form, the CDR3 reads TGTGCCAGCAGTGTGAACAGGGTCTACGAGCAGTACTTC. Residues: CASSVNRVYEQYF.

A remark on this clonotype: Being one base from a much bigger clone, this may be a read error. The CDR3 coding sequence is TGTGCCAGCAAACCTAGCGGAGGGTACGATGAGCAGTTCTTC. Protein: CASKPSGGYDEQFF. The genes are TRBV6-2 or TRBV6-3 and TRBJ2-1; 7 nucleotides line up with TRBD2. The CDR3 totals 14 residues. Germline CDR1 reads MNHEY; CDR2 reads SVGEGT. The V gene end was trimmed by 7 bases and the J gene end by 8 bases; junction bases not matched to a gene: 11.

This clonotype came up many times. The chain links TRBV4-3 to TRBJ1-2, with 8 bases aligning to TRBD1. The CDR3 covers 14 residues. The junction had 3 bases not matched to a gene; V was cut back by 2 bases and J by 4 bases. Germline CDR1 LGHNA, CDR2 YSLEER. The CDR3 coding sequence is TGCGCCAGCAGCCAAAAACAGGGGGTCTATGGCTACACCTTC. Residues: CASSQKQGVYGYTF.

This clonotype was seen a few times. The chain carries TRBV5-1 and TRBJ1-1; maybe TRBD1 (5 bases). There are 14 residues in the CDR3. The V and J ends lost 0 bases and 5 bases respectively, with 11 bases between them. Germline CDR1 is SGHRS and CDR2 is YFSETQ. The CDR3 protein is CASSLAQGRTEAFF. The CDR3 DNA reads as TGCGCCAGCAGCTTGGCCCAGGGAAGAACTGAAGCTTTCTTT.

A few counts support this clonotype. The genes are TRBV5-6 and TRBJ2-7, with TRBD2 matching 12 bases. J was trimmed by 7 bases and V by 1 base; bases with no gene match: 9. The CDR3 consists of 16 residues. Germline CDR1 is SGHDT and CDR2 is YYEEEE. The CDR3 DNA sequence: TGTGCCAGCAGCTTGTGGTCTAGCGGGGGGGCGTGGGAGCAGTACTTC. It codes for CASSLWSSGGAWEQYF.